This TCR beta chain was documented in a study of CD8+CD57+ T cells in acquired aplastic anemia. Study as a whole: Mean DNA quantity obtained from sorted CD4+ and CD8+ cells was about 3 ug.

Patients sequenced had flow cytometry evidence of CD8+CD57+ cell expansion. The patients, all of them, had severe acquired aplastic anemia. For CDR3 and TCR beta VDJ profiling, genomic DNA was the template used. A single record per CDR3 protein comes from TCRdb applying MiXCR to the reads. The table has a few hundred thousand distinct CDR3 sequences, roughly 34% seen once. The trim removed 11 bases at V and 6 bases at J, leaving 4 bases unmatched. This CDR3 has 12 residues. The germline V gene encodes CDR1 LNHNV and CDR2 YYDKDF (reference sequence). The sample was sorted CD4+, CD8+, or CD8+CD57+ T cells (not recorded which) from PBMCs. This clonotype was obtained from a human donor with aplastic anemia. V and J are TRBV15 and TRBJ1-5; the match to TRBD1 covers 10 bases. The chain's CDR3 is CAGQGGGQPQHF. CDR3 nucleotides: TGTGCCGGACAGGGGGGCGGTCAGCCCCAGCATTTT.